This T cell receptor beta chain was sequenced for a study of cytomegalovirus exposure and HLA in healthy donors. From germline, CDR1 is SGHRS and CDR2 YFSETQ. The CDR3 loop spans 15 amino acids. V dropped 4 bases and J dropped 6 bases, with 16 bases sitting between them. PCR was performed using 60 Vbeta and 13 Jbeta primers. TCRdb's copy holds only in-frame clones and misses some; the assay was immunoSEQ multiplex PCR. The data contain 150,000 or so clones, around two thirds of them singletons. This clone was detected a few times. The J gene is TRBJ1-4, the V gene TRBV5-1; tentative D call: TRBD1 (5 bases). Sequences were obtained from PBMCs. This TCR was sampled from a woman aged 55 to 70 in good health and CMV-seropositive. CDR3 DNA sequence: TGCGCCAGCAGCCAGGGTGGAAGGGAGGATGAAAAACTGTTTTTT. Residues: CASSQGGREDEKLFF.